This TCR beta chain was observed in a study of T cells in Graves' hyperthyroidism and ophthalmopathy. About the research overall: Upon initial diagnosis and before any treatment, peripheral blood was collected.

Findings and limits, study-wide: Prediction of ophthalmopathy progression came a median around 6.1 months pre-onset.

Looked up from germline, CDR1 is MRHNA and CDR2 is SNTAGT. Trimming pared 0 bases from V and 5 bases from J, leaving 19 bases between. The CDR3 loop spans 17 amino acids. Diagnostic assessment was based on clinical symptoms, serum thyroxine and TRAb, thyroid ultrasound and orbital computed tomography. PBMCs were obtained from roughly 10 ml fresh peripheral blood. Only a few counts were recorded for this clonotype. No antigen is known for it. The investigators amplified TCR beta CDR3 regions from RNA transcripts. The HTBI primer set was used in a first-round RT-PCR of the TCR CDR3. Each CDR3 protein gets one entry after TCRdb re-called the multiplex PCR reads with MiXCR. Among around 760,000 distinct CDR3 sequences listed, around a third were seen once.

Material for sequencing was blood. The V call is TRBV6-4, the J call TRBJ1-2; unclear D gene. The source is a woman in her thirties or forties with Graves' hyperthyroidism. The CDR3 sequence is CASSDSSRLLPPYGYTF. The CDR3 nucleotides are TGTGCCAGCAGTGACTCTAGCCGCCTCCTGCCTCCTTATGGCTACACCTTC.